This T cell receptor (beta chain) comes out of a study of cytomegalovirus exposure and HLA in healthy donors. Study overall: The 100 to 150 validation repertoires matched the approximately 700 first-cohort repertoires in platform, a later analysis reported.

Some clones are missing from TCRdb's copy, which holds only in-frame ones; the method was immunoSEQ multiplex PCR. This table has 120,000 to 150,000 clones, approximately 86% appearing once. Findings and caveats of the study: Within the roughly 120 validation repertoires, first-cohort TCR clusters tended to co-occur, according to a later analysis. Rare sequences made up most TCRs, while some public TCRs were found in many donors. Cytomegalovirus-associated status was assigned to 164 TCR beta chains.

This CDR3 region has 15 residues. Germline-derived CDR1 and CDR2 are MNHNS and SASEGT. The V end was cut by 2 bases, the J end by 3 bases, with 14 bases between. A word on this clone: Its antigen remains unidentified.

The sequencing input was PBMCs. J is TRBJ2-7 and V is TRBV6-1, with TRBD2 as a possible D gene (5 bases). The receptor's source is a man younger than 35 in good health and CMV-seropositive. The CDR3 coding sequence is TGTGCCAGCAGTGAATGGTGGGAGATGAGCTACGAGCAGTACTTC. Encoded protein: CASSEWWEMSYEQYF.